The 17 T cell receptor beta chains below all came from one sample that was sequenced in a study of blood T cell repertoires in COVID-19. Data came from immunoSEQ multiplex PCR; TCRdb stores just in-frame clones and leaves some out. The sample has 310,000 or so clones; over 80% are singletons. Sequenced material: PBMCs or T cells enriched from blood (not recorded which). The receptor source for this set is a young woman who had recovered from COVID-19.

The chain links TRBV7-6 to TRBJ1-6; 7 nucleotides agree with TRBD1. The trim removed 1 base at V and 4 bases at J, leaving 4 bases unmatched. There are 16 residues in the CDR3. CDR1 is SGHVS, CDR2 FNYEAQ, per germline. The DNA of the CDR3 is TGTGCCAGCAGCTTAGAGGGGGCTCCTTATAATTCACCCCTCCACTTT. This encodes CASSLEGAPYNSPLHF.

V and J are TRBV7-8 and TRBJ2-7; 8 bases match TRBD1. This CDR3 is 14 amino acids long. After removal of 0 bases from V and 6 bases from J, the junction contained 4 bases not matched to a gene. Germline V CDR1 and CDR2: SGHVS, FQNEAQ. CDR3 residues: CASSLATTGGEQYF. CDR3 nucleotides: TGTGCCAGCAGCTTAGCGACTACAGGGGGCGAGCAGTACTTC.

The gene calls are TRBV19 and TRBJ1-6; TRBD1 might be the D (5 bases). Trimming took off 5 bases at V and 8 bases at J, with 13 bases between the two ends. The CDR3 totals 14 residues. The germline V gene encodes CDR1 LNHDA and CDR2 SQIVND (reference sequence). The CDR3 nucleotides are TGTGCCAGTAGTCCGACAGCTATATATTCACCCCTCCACTTT. Encoded protein: CASSPTAIYSPLHF.

This clone was counted a few times. This sequence joins TRBV27 and TRBJ2-7; 7 bases align to TRBD1. The CDR3 spans 15 residues. The germline CDR1 and CDR2 sequences are MNHEY and SMNVEV (reference sequence). The ends lost 8 bases at V and 4 bases at J; junction bases unmatched: 14. The CDR3 region has the DNA TGTGCCAGCGCATTTGGAGACAGGGCTCTTTACGAGCAGTACTTC. Translated: CASAFGDRALYEQYF.

This sequence joins TRBV7-2 and TRBJ2-1; TRBD1 might be the D (7 bases). Germline CDR1 SGHTA, CDR2 FQGNSA. Trimming stripped 7 bases from V and 2 bases from J, with 18 bases between. This CDR3 contains 16 residues. The CDR3 protein is CASTPPGGITYNEQFF. The DNA of the CDR3 is TGTGCCAGCACCCCACCAGGGGGGATCACCTACAATGAGCAGTTCTTC.

This chain uses TRBV7-2 with TRBJ1-4; 8 bases agree with TRBD1. The CDR3 totals 14 residues. Germline V lookup: CDR1 SGHTA, CDR2 FQGNSA. The V gene end was trimmed by 5 bases and the J gene end by 6 bases; junction bases not matched to a gene: 5. The CDR3 region has the DNA TGTGCCAGCAGCCCAGGGGGCGCGGATGAAAAACTGTTTTTT. Its translation is CASSPGGADEKLFF.

This clone was seen only once. The rearrangement uses TRBV27 and TRBJ1-2; D unresolved. CDR3 length equals 13 residues. Germline assignment: CDR1 MNHEY and CDR2 SMNVEV (reference sequence). V was cut by 4 bases and J by 0 bases, with 6 bases left in between. CDR3 amino acids: CASSYTTNYGYTF. The CDR3 region has the DNA TGTGCCAGCAGTTACACAACTAACTATGGCTACACCTTC.

This clone was detected a few times. V is TRBV2 and J is TRBJ1-2; D remains ambiguous. CDR3 length: 13 residues. Germline assignment: CDR1 SNHLY and CDR2 FYNNEI. V dropped 3 bases and J dropped 8 bases, with 13 bases sitting between them. CDR3 amino acids: CASSEAQDWGYTF. CDR3 coding DNA: TGTGCCAGCAGTGAGGCCCAGGACTGGGGCTACACCTTC.

The chain links TRBV28 to TRBJ1-2, with a possible D match to TRBD1 (5 bases). The V gene's germline CDR1 is MDHEN and CDR2 SYDVKM. The CDR3 loop spans 14 amino acids. V dropped 5 bases and J dropped 8 bases, with 18 bases sitting between them. The CDR3 nucleotides read TGTGCCAGCAGTCCCTCGGGGGGTTTATTCGGCTACACCTTC. This sequence encodes CASSPSGGLFGYTF.

The genes are TRBV7-2 and TRBJ2-3; 7 nucleotides align to TRBD2. Germline CDR1 is SGHTA and CDR2 is FQGNSA. V trimming: 8 bases; J trimming: 2 bases; junction bases outside the gene matches: 7. The CDR3 spans 14 residues. The CDR3 DNA is TGTGCCAGCGGTCAGCGGGGCTACACAGATACGCAGTATTTT. Protein product: CASGQRGYTDTQYF.

V and J are TRBV5-1 and TRBJ1-5; D is ambiguous. The CDR3 is made up of 17 amino acids. The V gene lost 0 bases and the J gene lost 0 bases, with 13 bases spanning the gap. Germline V gene lookup returns CDR1 SGHRS and CDR2 YFSETQ. CDR3 in DNA: TGCGCCAGCAGCTTGGATGGGCAGGACTATAGCAATCAGCCCCAGCATTTT. Amino acids: CASSLDGQDYSNQPQHF.

The CDR3 DNA reads as TGTGCCAGCAGTGAATATCCGAGAGCACGGGATACGCAGTATTTT. Translating it yields CASSEYPRARDTQYF. V usage is TRBV6-1 and J usage is TRBJ2-3; D is unclear. The CDR3 totals 15 residues. Germline-derived CDR1 and CDR2 are MNHNS and SASEGT. V was clipped by 2 bases and J by 6 bases, with 15 bases between them.

The V gene is TRBV5-4, the J gene TRBJ2-7; 7 bases agree with TRBD1. The germline gives CDR1 SGHNT, CDR2 YYREEE (reference sequence). J gave up 0 bases and V 2 bases, and 5 bases lay outside the gene matches. This CDR3 spans 15 amino acids. The chain's CDR3 is CASSFGTASSYEQYF. The CDR3 nucleotides read TGTGCCAGCAGCTTCGGGACAGCCAGCTCCTACGAGCAGTACTTC.

The V call is TRBV27, the J call TRBJ2-6, with 11 bases aligning to TRBD2. This CDR3 has 18 residues. The germline V gene encodes CDR1 MNHEY and CDR2 SMNVEV (reference sequence). The junction had 7 bases not matched to a gene; V was cut back by 5 bases and J by 1 base. DNA for the CDR3: TGTGCCAGCAGTCCACTAGCGGGGGTTCCTTCTGGGGCCAACGTCCTGACTTTC. It is translated as CASSPLAGVPSGANVLTF. The full variable domain, completed using reference TRBV27 and TRBJ2-6, is EAQVTQNPRYLITVTGKKLTVTCSQNMNHEYMSWYRQDPGLGLRQIYYSMNVEVTDKGDVPEGYKVSRKEKRNFPLILESPSPNQTSLYFCASSPLAGVPSGANVLTFGAGSRLTVL.

CDR3 coding DNA: TGTGCCAGCAGCGAAGCCGGGACAGGTCATCAGCCCCAGCATTTT. It specifies CASSEAGTGHQPQHF. The chain couples TRBV28 to TRBJ1-5, with 8 bases matching TRBD1. The CDR3 sequence is 15 residues long. V lost 6 bases to trimming and J lost 5 bases; unmatched junction nucleotides: 9. Germline lookup yields CDR1 MDHEN and CDR2 SYDVKM.

The chain carries TRBV4-3 and TRBJ2-1; TRBD2 matches at 10 bases. The length of the CDR3 is 15 residues. Per the germline V gene, CDR1 is LGHNA and CDR2 is YSLEER. The V gene end was trimmed by 4 bases and the J gene end by 7 bases; junction bases not matched to a gene: 7. This CDR3 is CASSPGLAVKNEQFF. The CDR3 DNA is TGCGCCAGCAGCCCTGGACTAGCGGTAAAGAATGAGCAGTTCTTC.

The chain uses TRBV6-5 and TRBJ2-6; weak D call: TRBD1 (5 bases). This CDR3 comprises 14 residues. Deletions cut 10 bases from V and 0 bases from J, with 10 bases between. Germline assignment: CDR1 MNHEY and CDR2 SVGAGI. CDR3 in amino acids: CATSGISGANVLTF. The CDR3 DNA follows: TGTGCCACGTCAGGGATCTCTGGGGCCAACGTCCTGACTTTC.